This T cell receptor (beta chain) appears in the sequencing data of a study of PD-1 blockade in classical Hodgkin lymphoma. Whole-study findings and limits: Newly diagnosed patients had diversity similar to the baseline diversity of complete responders. Relapsed/refractory patients reportedly had lower baseline diversity than newly diagnosed patients.

Measured with immunoSEQ multiplex PCR; TCRdb has only the in-frame clones, and not every one. Here the sample spans 10,000 to 14,000 clones, approximately 75% being singletons. Each patient experienced a relapse that followed autologous stem cell transplantation, and brentuximab vedotin exposure varied. CDR1 is SGHRS and CDR2 is YFSETQ in the germline V gene. The CDR3 is 13 amino acids. Trimming stripped 1 base from V and 9 bases from J, with 11 bases between. About this clone: Its antigen remains unidentified.

The sequencing here drew on peripheral blood mononuclear cells (PBMCs), taken at baseline. This receptor was obtained from a human donor with classical Hodgkin lymphoma. V usage is TRBV5-1 and J usage is TRBJ2-1, with a weak D call TRBD2 (5 bases). Written as DNA, the CDR3 is TGCGCCAGCAGCTTGCTGAGCGGAGGTGAGCAGTTCTTC. Its translation: CASSLLSGGEQFF.